What follows are 11 T cell receptor beta chains derived from one specimen sequenced in a study of cytomegalovirus exposure and HLA in healthy donors. A multiplex PCR was run with 60 Vbeta primers and 13 Jbeta primers. The assay was immunoSEQ multiplex PCR, and TCRdb's table has in-frame clones only and misses some. Found here are some 90,000 clones, approximately 78% of them singletons; the top ten hold roughly 1.4%. The sequencing sample was made of PBMCs. The receptors were gathered from a man aged 35 to 55 in good health and CMV-seronegative.

The chain employs TRBV13 and TRBJ2-3, with 9 bases matching TRBD2. The germline V gene encodes CDR1 PRHDT and CDR2 FYEKMQ (reference sequence). J lost 6 bases, V lost 8 bases, and 9 bases had no gene match. The length of the CDR3 is 14 residues. CDR3 residues: CASGVRGGLDTQYF. CDR3 coding DNA: TGTGCCAGCGGCGTGCGGGGGGGCCTTGATACGCAGTATTTT.

The chain is built from TRBV2 and TRBJ2-1; 11 bases map to TRBD2. Trimming removed 7 bases from V and 7 bases from J; junction bases left unmatched: 15. Germline CDR1 reads SNHLY; CDR2 reads FYNNEI. This CDR3 is 17 amino acids long. DNA of the CDR3: TGTGCCAGCACCTTCCCGTTTAGCGGGGGGGCCGGAAATGAGCAGTTCTTC. Its protein product is CASTFPFSGGAGNEQFF.

The chain has TRBV5-5 and TRBJ2-2, with 9 bases matching TRBD2. This CDR3 spans 14 amino acids. The V segment lost 2 bases and the J segment 6 bases; nucleotides outside the gene matches: 2. Germline V gene lookup returns CDR1 SGHKS and CDR2 YYEKEE (reference sequence). The CDR3 bases are TGTGCCAGCAGCTTTGGCGGGGGGGCCGGGGAGCTGTTTTTT. Its translation: CASSFGGGAGELFF.

The chain recombines TRBV13 with TRBJ1-1; D perhaps matches TRBD1 (5 bases). The CDR3 consists of 15 residues. Trimming left V 5 bases short and J 6 bases short, with 19 bases between. In germline, CDR1 is PRHDT, CDR2 FYEKMQ (reference sequence). This chain's CDR3 is CASSTREGLRPEAFF. The CDR3 DNA reads TGTGCCAGCAGCACCCGGGAGGGGTTGCGCCCTGAAGCTTTCTTT.

The chain links TRBV23-1 to TRBJ1-2; perhaps TRBD1 as D (5 bases). TRBV23-1 is an ORF for which the function is uncertain. This CDR3 has 15 amino acids. V lost 7 bases, J lost 5 bases, and 20 bases lay in between. CDR3 region: CASKRDRREEYGYTF. The CDR3, as DNA: TGCGCCAGCAAACGGGACCGGAGGGAGGAATATGGCTACACCTTC.

The chain carries TRBV7-6 and TRBJ2-7; no definite D call. With 0 bases removed from V and 3 bases from J, the gap between germline ends came to 9 bases. The CDR3 is 14 amino acids. The germline gives CDR1 SGHVS, CDR2 FNYEAQ. CDR3 amino acids: CASSLAEQYYEQYF. The CDR3, as DNA: TGTGCCAGCAGCTTAGCCGAACAGTACTACGAGCAGTACTTC.

The gene calls are TRBV23-1 and TRBJ1-6; a weak D match, TRBD1 (5 bases). TRBV23-1 falls under the ORF class, with uncertain function. The CDR3 is 16 residues long. The V end lost 0 bases, the J end lost 10 bases, and 16 bases lay between the germline ends. The CDR3 protein is CASSQSSDRKGSPLHF. In nucleotides, the CDR3 is TGCGCCAGCAGTCAATCATCTGACAGAAAAGGATCACCCCTCCACTTT.

The V and J genes are TRBV18 and TRBJ2-7; 9 bases agree with TRBD1. Per germline, CDR1 KGHSH and CDR2 LQKENI. J lost 5 bases, V lost 1 base, and 0 bases had no gene match. This CDR3 region has 13 residues. The CDR3 region has the DNA TGTGCCAGCTCACCACGACAGGGGGACGAGCAGTACTTC. This codes for CASSPRQGDEQYF. Full variable domain (rest looked up from reference TRBV18 and TRBJ2-7): NAGVMQNPRHLVRRRGQEARLRCSPMKGHSHVYWYRQLPEEGLKFMVYLQKENIIDESGMPKERFSAEFPKEGPSILRIQQVVRGDSAAYFCASSPRQGDEQYFGPGTRLTVT.

This clone was counted once. The V gene is TRBV5-1, the J gene TRBJ2-3; 7 bases fit TRBD1. The CDR3 consists of 16 residues. Germline assignment: CDR1 SGHRS and CDR2 YFSETQ. The V gene end was trimmed by 0 bases and the J gene end by 2 bases; junction bases not matched to a gene: 6. This CDR3 is CASSLGGTAITDTQYF. The CDR3 DNA sequence: TGCGCCAGCAGCTTGGGAGGGACAGCGATCACAGATACGCAGTATTTT. Together with reference TRBV5-1 and TRBJ2-3, the CDR3 gives the full variable domain: KAGVTQTPRYLIKTRGQQVTLSCSPISGHRSVSWYQQTPGQGLQFLFEYFSETQRNKGNFPGRFSGRQFSNSRSEMNVSTLELGDSALYLCASSLGGTAITDTQYFGPGTRLTVL.

J is TRBJ2-1 and V is TRBV6-1; 10 bases match TRBD1. The CDR3 sequence is 15 residues long. Germline V gene lookup returns CDR1 MNHNS and CDR2 SASEGT. The junction had 8 bases not matched to a gene; V was cut back by 6 bases and J by 6 bases. In DNA form, the CDR3 reads TGTGCCAGCAGCCCGGGACAGGGGCGGGTCAATGAGCAGTTCTTC. Its protein is CASSPGQGRVNEQFF.

The rearrangement uses TRBV10-3 and TRBJ1-1; 8 bases are a match to TRBD1. V shed 4 bases and J 11 bases; nucleotides not matched to a gene: 9. The CDR3 spans 13 residues. Germline lookup yields CDR1 ENHRY and CDR2 SYGVKD. In DNA form, the CDR3 reads TGTGCCATCAGTGGGTGGACAGGGCGTCGGGCTTTCTTT. It is translated as CAISGWTGRRAFF.